This record looks at one T cell receptor beta chain sequence and its context. This clone was recorded a few times. This receptor's antigen is unknown. The sample holds no much larger clone one base away, and base qualities are not on file. Spanning cysteine to phenylalanine, the CDR3 consists of 15 amino acids. The read is trimmed to its CDR3 DNA, 45 bases read in frame from base 1. The junction carries 14 bases between V and J, which are trimmed by 0 bases and 6 bases respectively. For CDR1 and CDR2, the germline V gene lists LGHNA and YNFKEQ. This sample is part of a study of chemoradiotherapy in HPV16-positive cancers (dated by TCRdb to 2021 to 2024). Looking at the study overall: Candidate HPV-specific T-cell clones and common TCR motifs were defined through functional T-cell assays on cells from a couple of HPV16-positive patients. The study set out to ask whether T-cell immunity against the HPV oncoproteins E6 and E7 changes over the course of chemoradiotherapy and whether that immunity affects survival. The candidate HPV-specific TCRs and motifs were subsequently tracked in TCR repertoires obtained from 86 patients with HPV-related cancers.

Study-wide findings and limitations: Improved recurrence-free survival in HPV16-positive patients was associated with expansion of HPV-responsive T cells during chemoradiotherapy. The survival association was reported for HPV16-positive patients, and the functional definition of HPV-specific T cells was derived from only two HPV16-positive patients. Expansion of candidate HPV-specific clones and E7-related TCR motifs was observed in the tumor microenvironment during treatment, whereas no such expansion was observed for non-HPV-specific T cells.

The protocol used for the library was the immunoSEQ multiplex PCR assay. Here the immuneACCESS table is served through TCRdb, limited to in-frame sequences with V and J called. Missing clones are a known gap in these copies; in checked studies unresolved V genes cover under half, and the rest lacks a known reason. The sample data list over a thousand clones, and roughly 80% of these were observed just once. Clones ranked in the top ten supply 5% to 7% of the sample. Repertoires were sampled multiple times during chemoradiotherapy, which allowed clonal expansion in the tumor microenvironment to be followed.

In this chain, TRBV4-2 is recombined with TRBJ1-1; too little of a D gene remains to name it. This clonotype was obtained from a human donor with HPV-associated anogenital cancer. Sequencing was performed on tumor tissue, taken from a patient who underwent chemoradiotherapy. At the DNA level, the sequence is TGTGCCAGCAGCCAAGATTCTATCTCCTGGGCTGAAGCTTTCTTT. Its coded protein is CASSQDSISWAEAFF.